This TCR beta chain appears in the sequencing data of a study of STAT3 mutations in large granular lymphocyte leukemia. Study background: Roughly half of the longitudinally sequenced T-LGLL patients carried detectable canonical activating STAT3 mutations.

Note on this clone: No antigen is known for it.

Findings and caveats of the study: Every T-cell large granular lymphocyte leukemia patient had at least one immunodominant TCR beta clonotype. Clonal expansion was inferred from other time points because no sample existed at each clone's first appearance.

Roughly 39,000 productive templates were obtained per sample on average. Sequenced by immunoSEQ multiplex PCR; TCRdb stores in-frame clones only, minus some. The table shows 3,900 or so clones, with roughly two thirds occurring only once. Material for sequencing was peripheral blood mononuclear cells. This TCR derives from a man between 60 and 75 years old with T-cell large granular lymphocyte leukemia. Some clones in this sample may be carry-over from other donors' samples.

In DNA form, the CDR3 reads TGTGCCAGCAGCCAAGAATCTGGCCAGTTGACTGAAGCTTTCTTT. Translation gives CASSQESGQLTEAFF. The genes are TRBV4-2 and TRBJ1-1; D gene unclear. The ends were cut back, 0 bases at V and 5 bases at J, with 13 bases in the middle. Germline V lookup: CDR1 LGHNA, CDR2 YNFKEQ. The CDR3 loop spans 15 amino acids.